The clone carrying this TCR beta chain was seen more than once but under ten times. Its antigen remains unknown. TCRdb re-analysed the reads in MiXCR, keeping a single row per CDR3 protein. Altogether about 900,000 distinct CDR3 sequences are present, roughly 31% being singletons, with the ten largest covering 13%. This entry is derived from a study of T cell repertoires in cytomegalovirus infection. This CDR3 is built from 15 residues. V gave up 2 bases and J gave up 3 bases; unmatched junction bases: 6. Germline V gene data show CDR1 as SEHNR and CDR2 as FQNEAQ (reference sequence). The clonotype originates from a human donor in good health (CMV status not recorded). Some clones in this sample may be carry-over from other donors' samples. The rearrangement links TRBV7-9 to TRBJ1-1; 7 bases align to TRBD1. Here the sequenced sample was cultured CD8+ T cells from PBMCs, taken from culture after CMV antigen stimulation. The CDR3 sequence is CASSLKGALDTEAFF. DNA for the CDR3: TGTGCCAGCAGCTTAAAGGGGGCCCTGGACACTGAAGCTTTCTTT.